This T cell receptor (beta chain) comes out of a study of blood T cells in healthy people across ages. Primed by a sample-barcoded 5' primer and a J-beta primer mix, a second PCR proceeded for about 6 to 12 cycles. TCRdb fed the 5' RACE reads into MiXCR, producing one record per CDR3 protein. The table includes hundreds of thousands of distinct CDR3 sequences, 58% detected once. This CDR3 contains 20 residues. Per the germline V gene, CDR1 is MNHEY and CDR2 is SMNVEV (reference sequence). The junction had 10 bases not matched to a gene; V was cut back by 1 base and J by 0 bases. There are a few counts of this clonotype.

The sequencing input was blood. V usage is TRBV27 and J usage is TRBJ2-6; 9 bases match TRBD1. The sequence was obtained from a man aged 25 to 45 in good health. The CDR3 spells CASSLLGQGWLNSGANVLTF. In DNA form, the CDR3 reads TGTGCCAGCAGTTTATTGGGACAGGGTTGGTTGAACTCTGGGGCCAACGTCCTGACTTTC.